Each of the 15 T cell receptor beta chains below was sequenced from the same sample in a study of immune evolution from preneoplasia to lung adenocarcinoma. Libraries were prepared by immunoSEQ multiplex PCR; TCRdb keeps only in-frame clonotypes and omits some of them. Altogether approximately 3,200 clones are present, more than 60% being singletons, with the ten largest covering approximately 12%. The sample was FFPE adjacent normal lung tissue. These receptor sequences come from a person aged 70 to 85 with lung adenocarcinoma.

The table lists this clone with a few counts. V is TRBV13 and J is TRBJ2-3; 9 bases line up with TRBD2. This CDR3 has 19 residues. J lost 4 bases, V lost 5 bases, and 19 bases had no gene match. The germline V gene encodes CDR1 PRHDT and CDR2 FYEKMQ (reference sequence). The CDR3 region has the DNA TGTGCCAGCAGCCCCCCCCTTGCCGGCGGGAGGGATGGCGCAGATACGCAGTATTTT. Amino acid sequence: CASSPPLAGGRDGADTQYF.

CDR3 region: CASSHLGQPSGANVLTF. In nucleotides, the CDR3 is TGTGCCAGCAGCCATCTGGGACAGCCCTCTGGGGCCAACGTCCTGACTTTC. V gene TRBV7-9 combines with J gene TRBJ2-6, with 7 bases that match TRBD1. Trimming took 5 bases from V and 0 from J; bases not matched to a gene: 7. The germline gives CDR1 SEHNR, CDR2 FQNEAQ (reference sequence). This CDR3 contains 17 residues.

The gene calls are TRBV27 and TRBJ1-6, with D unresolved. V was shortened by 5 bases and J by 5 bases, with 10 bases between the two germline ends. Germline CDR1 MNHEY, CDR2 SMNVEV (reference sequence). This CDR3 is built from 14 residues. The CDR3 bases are TGTGCCAGCAGTCCCTACCCGGATAATTCACCCCTCCACTTT. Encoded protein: CASSPYPDNSPLHF.

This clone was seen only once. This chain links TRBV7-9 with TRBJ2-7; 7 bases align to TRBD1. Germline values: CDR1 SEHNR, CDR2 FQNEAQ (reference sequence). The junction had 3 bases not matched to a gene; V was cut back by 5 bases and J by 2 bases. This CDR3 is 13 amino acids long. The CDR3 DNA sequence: TGTGCCAGCAGCACGGGGACAGCCTACGAGCAGTACTTC. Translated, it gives CASSTGTAYEQYF. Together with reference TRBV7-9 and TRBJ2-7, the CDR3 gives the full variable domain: DTGVSQNPRHKITKRGQNVTFRCDPISEHNRLYWYRQTLGQGPEFLTYFQNEAQLEKSRLLSDRFSAERPKGSFSTLEIQRTEQGDSAMYLCASSTGTAYEQYFGPGTRLTVT.

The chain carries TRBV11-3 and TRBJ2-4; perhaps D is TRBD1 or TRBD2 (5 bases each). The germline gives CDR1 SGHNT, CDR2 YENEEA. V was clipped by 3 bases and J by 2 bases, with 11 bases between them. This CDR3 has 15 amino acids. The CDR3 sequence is CASSLGDSSKNIQYF. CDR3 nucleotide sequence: TGTGCCAGCAGCTTGGGAGACAGCTCCAAAAACATTCAGTACTTC.

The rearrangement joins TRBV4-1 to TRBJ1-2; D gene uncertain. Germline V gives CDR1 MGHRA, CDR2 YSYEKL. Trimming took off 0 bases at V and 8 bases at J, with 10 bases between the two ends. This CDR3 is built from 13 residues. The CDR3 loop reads CASSQEEGTGYTF. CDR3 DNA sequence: TGCGCCAGCAGCCAAGAGGAGGGAACGGGCTACACCTTC.

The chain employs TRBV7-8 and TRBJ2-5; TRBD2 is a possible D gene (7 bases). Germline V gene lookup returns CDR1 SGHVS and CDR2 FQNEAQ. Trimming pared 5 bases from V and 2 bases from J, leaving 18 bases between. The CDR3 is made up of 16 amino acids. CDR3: CASSPSLGGPQETQYF. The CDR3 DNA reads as TGTGCCAGCAGCCCTAGCCTCGGGGGGCCTCAAGAGACCCAGTACTTC. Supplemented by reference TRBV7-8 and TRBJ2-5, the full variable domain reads GAGVSQSPRYKVAKRGQDVALRCDPISGHVSLFWYQQALGQGPEFLTYFQNEAQLDKSGLPSDRFFAERPEGSVSTLKIQRTQQEDSAVYLCASSPSLGGPQETQYFGPGTRLLVL.

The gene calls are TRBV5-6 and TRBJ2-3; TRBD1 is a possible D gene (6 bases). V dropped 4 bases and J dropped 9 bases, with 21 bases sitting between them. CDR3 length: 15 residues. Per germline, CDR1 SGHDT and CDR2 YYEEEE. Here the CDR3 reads CASSPGYNEGQTQYF. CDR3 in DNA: TGTGCCAGCAGCCCTGGATATAACGAGGGACAAACGCAGTATTTT.

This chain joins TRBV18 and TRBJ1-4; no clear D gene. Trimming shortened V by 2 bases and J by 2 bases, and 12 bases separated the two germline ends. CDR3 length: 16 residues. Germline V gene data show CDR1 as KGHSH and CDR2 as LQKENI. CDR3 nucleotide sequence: TGTGCCAGCTCACCAGGACTAGTCTCGACTAATGAAAAACTGTTTTTT. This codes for CASSPGLVSTNEKLFF.

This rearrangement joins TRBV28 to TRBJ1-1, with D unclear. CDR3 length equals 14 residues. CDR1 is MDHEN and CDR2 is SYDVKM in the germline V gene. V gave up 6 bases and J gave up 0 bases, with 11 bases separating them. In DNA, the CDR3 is TGTGCCAGCAGCCCAGCCGCCCTGAACACTGAAGCTTTCTTT. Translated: CASSPAALNTEAFF.

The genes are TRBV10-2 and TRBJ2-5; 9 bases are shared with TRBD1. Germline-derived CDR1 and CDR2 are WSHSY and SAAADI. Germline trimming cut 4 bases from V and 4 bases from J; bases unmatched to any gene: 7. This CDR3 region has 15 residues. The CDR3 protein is CASSVGQGTRETQYF. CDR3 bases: TGCGCCAGCAGTGTCGGACAGGGGACCCGAGAGACCCAGTACTTC.

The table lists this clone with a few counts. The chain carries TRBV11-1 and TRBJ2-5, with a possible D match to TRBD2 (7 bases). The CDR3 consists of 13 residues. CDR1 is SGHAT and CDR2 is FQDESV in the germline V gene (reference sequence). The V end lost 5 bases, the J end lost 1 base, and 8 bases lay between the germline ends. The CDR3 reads CASSRGAQETQYF. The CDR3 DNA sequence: TGTGCCAGCAGCCGGGGGGCCCAAGAGACCCAGTACTTC.

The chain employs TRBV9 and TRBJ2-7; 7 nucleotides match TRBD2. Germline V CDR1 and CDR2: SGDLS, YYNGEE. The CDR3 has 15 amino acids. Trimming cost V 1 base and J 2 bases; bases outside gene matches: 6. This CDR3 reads CASSVSGAGAYEQYF. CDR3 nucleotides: TGTGCCAGCAGCGTATCCGGGGCGGGGGCCTACGAGCAGTACTTC.

CDR3 bases: TGTGCCAGCAGCTTATCAGCGGGAGGAGGGCAAGAGACCCAGTACTTC. As protein: CASSLSAGGGQETQYF. The rearrangement links TRBV7-3 to TRBJ2-5, with 9 bases aligning to TRBD2. V shed 2 bases and J 2 bases; nucleotides not matched to a gene: 6. Germline loops: CDR1 SGHTA, CDR2 FQGTGA. The CDR3 extends over 16 amino acids.

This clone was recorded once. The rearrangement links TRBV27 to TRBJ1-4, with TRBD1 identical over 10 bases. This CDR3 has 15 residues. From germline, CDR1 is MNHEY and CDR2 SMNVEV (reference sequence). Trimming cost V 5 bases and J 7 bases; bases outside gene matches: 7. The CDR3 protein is CASSLTGTGAEKLFF. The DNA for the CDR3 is TGTGCCAGCAGTCTCACCGGGACAGGGGCTGAAAAACTGTTTTTT.